The 21 T cell receptor beta chains reported below all come from one sample, sequenced in a study of blood T cell repertoires in COVID-19. TCRdb's table, derived via immunoSEQ multiplex PCR, lists solely in-frame clones and lacks some. This sample has some 70,000 clones, with about 92% found just once. Sequencing used peripheral blood. The receptor set was obtained from a man between 45 and 60 years old with COVID-19, enrolled during active disease.

The CDR3 DNA is TGTGCCAGCAGTAACCGGGACAGTGGCAATCAGCCCCAGCATTTT. Translating gives CASSNRDSGNQPQHF. This chain connects TRBV6-2 or TRBV6-3 to TRBJ1-5, with TRBD1 identical over 7 bases. V dropped 5 bases and J dropped 2; count of bases not matched to a gene: 6. The V gene's germline CDR1 is MNHEY and CDR2 SVGEGT. This CDR3 region has 15 residues.

The genes are TRBV4-1 and TRBJ1-4, with a weak D call TRBD1 (5 bases). Germline V gene lookup returns CDR1 MGHRA and CDR2 YSYEKL. The CDR3 has 17 residues. Trimming removed 1 base from V and 3 bases from J, with 15 bases in between. The CDR3 spells CASSQVGQGRANEKLFF. CDR3 DNA: TGCGCCAGCAGCCAAGTGGGGCAGGGAAGAGCTAATGAAAAACTGTTTTTT.

In its sample, this clone was seen a few times. The chain couples TRBV21-1 to TRBJ1-2; the D call of TRBD1 is as the table states it, not checked on the DNA. TRBV21-1 is noted as a pseudogene. The CDR3 is 20 amino acids. The CDR3 loop reads CASSKVPSDRAFRSNYGYTF. The CDR3 nucleotides are TGTGCCAGCAGCAAAGTCCCGTCCGACAGGGCGTTTCGGTCTAACTATGGCTACACCTTC.

The J gene is TRBJ1-1, the V gene TRBV15; 7 nucleotides line up with TRBD1. The germline V gene has CDR1 LNHNV and CDR2 YYDKDF (reference sequence). Germline trimming cut 2 bases from V and 5 bases from J; bases unmatched to any gene: 2. The CDR3 is made up of 13 amino acids. The CDR3 DNA follows: TGTGCCACCAGCAGAAACAGGGGAACTGAAGCTTTCTTT. Its protein is CATSRNRGTEAFF.

The CDR3 sequence: CASITTSGRASEQFF. In DNA form, the CDR3 reads TGTGCCAGTATTACGACTAGCGGGAGGGCCAGTGAGCAGTTCTTC. V gene TRBV19 combines with J gene TRBJ2-1; 14 positions agree with TRBD2. Germline assignment: CDR1 LNHDA and CDR2 SQIVND (reference sequence). The CDR3 runs to 15 residues. After removal of 7 bases from V and 9 bases from J, the junction contained 8 bases not matched to a gene.

J is TRBJ2-5 and V is TRBV6-5, with a tentative D call TRBD2 (6 bases). This CDR3 spans 16 amino acids. The V end lost 2 bases, the J end lost 1 base, and 14 bases lay between the germline ends. CDR1 is MNHEY, CDR2 SVGAGI, per germline. CDR3 protein: CASSYGAGRSQETQYF. For the CDR3, the DNA is TGTGCCAGCAGTTACGGGGCGGGGAGGTCCCAAGAGACCCAGTACTTC.

This clone has a single count. The chain employs TRBV2 and TRBJ1-1, with TRBD1 identical over 12 bases. The germline CDR1 and CDR2 sequences are SNHLY and FYNNEI. The V segment lost 6 bases and the J segment 4 bases; nucleotides outside the gene matches: 6. This CDR3 comprises 15 residues. The DNA for the CDR3 is TGTGCCAGCAGCCCCCTGGGACAGGGGGCCACTGAAGCTTTCTTT. Its protein is CASSPLGQGATEAFF.

The CDR3: CASSLAVTGVREQYF. The DNA for the CDR3 is TGTGCCAGCAGCTTAGCGGTGACAGGGGTCCGCGAGCAGTACTTC. The chain uses TRBV7-8 and TRBJ2-7, with 8 bases identical to TRBD1. Germline CDR1 reads SGHVS; CDR2 reads FQNEAQ. J gave up 6 bases and V 0 bases, and 7 bases lay outside the gene matches. The CDR3 totals 15 residues.

The chain couples TRBV6-6 to TRBJ1-5; the match to TRBD1 covers 9 bases. CDR1 and CDR2 from the germline V gene are MNHNY and SVGAGI (reference sequence). Trimming took 6 bases from V and 2 from J; bases not matched to a gene: 5. This CDR3 region has 15 residues. The CDR3 loop is CASSGGTGRNQPQHF. Here the CDR3 DNA reads TGTGCCAGCAGCGGCGGGACAGGGCGCAATCAGCCCCAGCATTTT.

V is TRBV9 and J is TRBJ2-3, with a tentative D call TRBD2 (5 bases). Trimming pared 0 bases from V and 0 bases from J, leaving 8 bases between. The CDR3 is made up of 15 amino acids. Germline values: CDR1 SGDLS, CDR2 YYNGEE. The CDR3 protein is CASSVAGLSTDTQYF. In nucleotides, the CDR3 is TGTGCCAGCAGCGTAGCCGGACTTAGCACAGATACGCAGTATTTT.

The count of this clone is one. The chain carries TRBV5-1 and TRBJ2-7; 13 bases line up with TRBD2. The ends lost 2 bases at V and 6 bases at J; junction bases unmatched: 5. This CDR3 region has 15 residues. The germline gives CDR1 SGHRS, CDR2 YFSETQ. The CDR3: CASSLRLAGGSEQYF. CDR3 nucleotide sequence: TGCGCCAGCAGCTTAAGACTAGCGGGAGGTTCCGAGCAGTACTTC.

This clone was detected only once. The chain combines TRBV6-5 with TRBJ1-5; TRBD1 agrees at 9 bases. The CDR3 runs to 14 residues. Germline values: CDR1 MNHEY, CDR2 SVGAGI. V shed 6 bases and J 7 bases; nucleotides not matched to a gene: 7. CDR3 residues: CASRGTGGSQPQHF. CDR3 coding DNA: TGTGCCAGCAGGGGCACAGGGGGCTCGCAGCCCCAGCATTTT.

The genes are TRBV19 and TRBJ1-2; TRBD1 is a possible D gene (5 bases). The germline CDR1 and CDR2 sequences are LNHDA and SQIVND (reference sequence). This CDR3 contains 11 residues. The V and J ends lost 6 bases and 3 bases respectively, with 5 bases between them. The CDR3 protein is CASRTDYGYTF. For the CDR3, the DNA is TGTGCCAGTAGGACAGACTATGGCTACACCTTC. The whole variable domain, remainder taken from reference TRBV19 and TRBJ1-2, is DGGITQSPKYLFRKEGQNVTLSCEQNLNHDAMYWYRQDPGQGLRLIYYSQIVNDFQKGDIAEGYSVSREKKESFPLTVTSAQKNPTAFYLCASRTDYGYTFGSGTRLTVV.

The chain recombines TRBV19 with TRBJ1-4; D gene ambiguous. The CDR3 length is 14 residues. The V end lost 5 bases, the J end lost 0 bases, and 7 bases lay between the germline ends. Germline V gene data show CDR1 as LNHDA and CDR2 as SQIVND (reference sequence). The CDR3 region has the DNA TGTGCCAGTAGTTACAGCTCAACTAATGAAAAACTGTTTTTT. Residues: CASSYSSTNEKLFF. The entire variable domain, with the rest obtained from reference TRBV19 and TRBJ1-4, is as follows: DGGITQSPKYLFRKEGQNVTLSCEQNLNHDAMYWYRQDPGQGLRLIYYSQIVNDFQKGDIAEGYSVSREKKESFPLTVTSAQKNPTAFYLCASSYSSTNEKLFFGSGTQLSVL.

This chain links TRBV19 with TRBJ1-5; no clear D gene. Germline V gene sequence: CDR1 LNHDA, CDR2 SQIVND (reference sequence). The CDR3 is 14 residues long. V was clipped by 1 base and J by 7 bases, with 11 bases between them. CDR3 region: CASSIGSGFQPQHF. The CDR3, as DNA: TGTGCCAGTAGTATAGGGTCGGGGTTCCAGCCCCAGCATTTT. Filled out from reference TRBV19 and TRBJ1-5, the complete variable domain reads DGGITQSPKYLFRKEGQNVTLSCEQNLNHDAMYWYRQDPGQGLRLIYYSQIVNDFQKGDIAEGYSVSREKKESFPLTVTSAQKNPTAFYLCASSIGSGFQPQHFGDGTRLSIL.

V and J are TRBV5-5 and TRBJ1-2, with a tentative D call TRBD1 (5 bases). CDR3 length: 15 amino acids. Germline V gene sequence: CDR1 SGHKS, CDR2 YYEKEE (reference sequence). V was shortened by 5 bases and J by 3 bases, with 17 bases between the two germline ends. The CDR3 loop reads CASRVLGQKDYGYTF. In DNA form, the CDR3 reads TGTGCCAGCAGAGTTTTGGGGCAGAAAGACTATGGCTACACCTTC.

This clone came up once. The rearrangement uses TRBV7-2 and TRBJ2-5; 12 bases agree with TRBD2. The junction had 6 bases not matched to a gene; V was cut back by 6 bases and J by 4 bases. CDR3 length equals 15 residues. Germline lookup yields CDR1 SGHTA and CDR2 FQGNSA. The CDR3 loop is CASRPTSGSLETQYF. CDR3 coding DNA: TGTGCCAGCAGACCGACTAGCGGGAGTCTAGAGACCCAGTACTTC.

The chain has TRBV4-3 and TRBJ2-2, with D possibly being TRBD2 (6 bases). Trimming pared 0 bases from V and 4 bases from J, leaving 18 bases between. Germline assignment: CDR1 LGHNA and CDR2 YSLEER. CDR3 length: 18 residues. CDR3: CASSQDGVGGGGTGELFF. The CDR3 region has the DNA TGCGCCAGCAGCCAAGATGGGGTGGGGGGAGGAGGCACCGGGGAGCTGTTTTTT.

This chain links TRBV28 with TRBJ2-7, with a possible D match to TRBD1 (6 bases). V was clipped by 5 bases and J by 2 bases, with 22 bases between them. This CDR3 is built from 17 residues. CDR1 is MDHEN and CDR2 is SYDVKM in the germline V gene. The CDR3 reads CASSARPGTTITYEQYF. CDR3 nucleotide sequence: TGTGCCAGCAGTGCCCGACCCGGGACAACAATTACCTACGAGCAGTACTTC.

V gene TRBV6-5 combines with J gene TRBJ2-7; 7 bases align to TRBD2. Germline V gene data show CDR1 as MNHEY and CDR2 as SVGAGI. The CDR3 length is 15 residues. J gave up 1 base and V 6 bases, and 9 bases lay outside the gene matches. The CDR3 nucleotides are TGTGCCAGCAGCCTACTAGCGACTGGGTCCTACGAGCAGTACTTC. Protein sequence: CASSLLATGSYEQYF.

V usage is TRBV7-2 and J usage is TRBJ1-2; TRBD1 matches 8 bases. CDR3 length: 16 residues. The V gene's germline CDR1 is SGHTA and CDR2 FQGNSA. V shed 5 bases, J shed 5 bases, and the junction held 13 bases outside the gene matches. CDR3 loop: CASSRRTGRDRYGYTF. In DNA, the CDR3 is TGTGCCAGCAGCCGTCGGACAGGGCGTGACCGATATGGCTACACCTTC.